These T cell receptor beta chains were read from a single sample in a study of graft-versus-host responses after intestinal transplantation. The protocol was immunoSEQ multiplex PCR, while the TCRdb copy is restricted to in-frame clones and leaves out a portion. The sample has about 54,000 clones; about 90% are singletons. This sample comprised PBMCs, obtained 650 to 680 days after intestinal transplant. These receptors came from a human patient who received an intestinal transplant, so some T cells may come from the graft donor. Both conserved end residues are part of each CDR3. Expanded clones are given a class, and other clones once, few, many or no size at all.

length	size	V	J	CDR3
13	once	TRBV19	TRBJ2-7	CASSIPSSYEQYF
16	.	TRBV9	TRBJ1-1	CASSVGAGRMNTEAFF
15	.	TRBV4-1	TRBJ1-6	CASSQEDMGNSPLHF
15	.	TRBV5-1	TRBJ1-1	CASSLEGTGGTEAFF
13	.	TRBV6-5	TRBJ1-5	CASSYNFNQPQHF
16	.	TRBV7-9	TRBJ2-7	CASSLDPTGGLDEQYF
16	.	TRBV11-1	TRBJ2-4	CASSPRPSGAENIQYF
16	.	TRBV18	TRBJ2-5	CASSPNLARGGETQYF
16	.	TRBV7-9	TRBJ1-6	CASIASGGLMGSPLHF
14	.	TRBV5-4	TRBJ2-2	CASSVKGQPGELFF
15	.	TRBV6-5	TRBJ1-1	CASSRQVALNTEAFF
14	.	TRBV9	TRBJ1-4	CASSVTGVGEKLFF
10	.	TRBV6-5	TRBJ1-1	CASSYSEAFF
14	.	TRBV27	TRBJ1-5	CASSSGGGNQPQHF
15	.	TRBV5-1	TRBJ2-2	CASIQGPANTGELFF
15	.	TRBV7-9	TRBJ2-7	CASSPRQGGGYEQYF
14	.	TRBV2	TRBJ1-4	CASSEMAEEEKLFF
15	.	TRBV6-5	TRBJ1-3	CASSRGPGSGNTIYF
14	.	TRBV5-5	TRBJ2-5	CASSLGGPGETQYF
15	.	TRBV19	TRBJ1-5	CASSYRDRINQPQHF
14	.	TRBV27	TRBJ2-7	CASHLRGGRGEQYF
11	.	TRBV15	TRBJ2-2	CATLYAGELFF
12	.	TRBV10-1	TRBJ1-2	CASSAGAYGYTF
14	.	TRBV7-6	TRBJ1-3	CASSLGVDTNTIYF
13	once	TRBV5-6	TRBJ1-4	CASSLGTREKLFF
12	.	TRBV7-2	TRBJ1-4	CASSFNRQKLFF
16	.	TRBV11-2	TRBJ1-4	CASSSRRGSTNEKLFF
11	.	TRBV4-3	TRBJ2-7	CASSQGDEQYF
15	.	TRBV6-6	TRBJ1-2	CASSYNTGSIYGYTF
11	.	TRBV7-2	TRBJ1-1	CASSLERRAFF
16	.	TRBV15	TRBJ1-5	CATSSGTYGSNQPQHF
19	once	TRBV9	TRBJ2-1	CASSVVVARMGDSYNEQFF
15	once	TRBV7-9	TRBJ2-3	CASSLDRVGTDTQYF
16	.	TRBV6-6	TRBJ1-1	CASREPRGPPVDEAFF
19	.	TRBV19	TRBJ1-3	CASSFYRMQQNIYQDTIYF
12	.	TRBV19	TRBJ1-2	CASREGLYGYTF
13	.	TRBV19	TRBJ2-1	CASSILFSNEQFF
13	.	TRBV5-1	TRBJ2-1	CATTSTPEGEQFF
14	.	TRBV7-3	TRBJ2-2	CASSEQGNTGELFF